These 13 T cell receptor beta chains originate from one sample sequenced in a study of T-cell memory formation after mild COVID-19. From the 5' RACE reads, TCRdb called clonotypes with MiXCR, one entry per CDR3 protein. The data show hundreds of thousands of distinct CDR3 sequences, around 22% seen once. The source material was PBMCs or a T cell subset sorted from them (not recorded which). Receptor source: an adult woman who had mild COVID-19 (a few samples of this study predate the infection). Cell type and time point are not known.

A few counts support this clonotype. This sequence joins TRBV10-3 and TRBJ1-5; D remains unclear. The CDR3 totals 13 residues. Trimming cost V 5 bases and J 4 bases, with 9 bases left between them. Germline CDR1 and CDR2: ENHRY and SYGVKD. The CDR3: CAISIQGNQPQHF. As DNA, the CDR3 is TGTGCCATCAGTATACAAGGTAATCAGCCCCAGCATTTT.

The rearrangement joins TRBV7-7 to TRBJ2-3, with a possible D match to TRBD2 (6 bases). Germline CDR1 reads SSHAT; CDR2 reads FNYEAQ (reference sequence). The CDR3 runs to 14 residues. V shed 2 bases and J shed 4 bases, with 10 bases lying between them. CDR3 nucleotides: TGTGCCAGCAGCTTAACGGCGGGGTCAGATACGCAGTATTTT. This translates into CASSLTAGSDTQYF.

The CDR3 spells CASSLAPGTYGYTF. In nucleotides, the CDR3 is TGTGCCAGCAGTTTAGCCCCAGGGACCTATGGCTACACCTTC. This sequence joins TRBV12-3 or TRBV12-4 and TRBJ1-2, with a weak D call TRBD1 (5 bases). Trimming cost V 0 bases and J 4 bases, with 9 bases left between them. The CDR3 loop spans 14 amino acids.

This clonotype was counted ten times or more. The J gene is TRBJ1-2, the V gene TRBV29-1; TRBD1 matches 7 bases. This CDR3 contains 12 residues. Germline loops: CDR1 SQVTM, CDR2 ANQGSEA. With 4 bases clipped from V and 5 bases from J, the junction kept 4 bases outside the gene matches. CDR3 in DNA: TGCAGCGTTGGAGGGGGCGAGTATGGCTACACCTTC. Its translation: CSVGGGEYGYTF. Filled out from reference TRBV29-1 and TRBJ1-2, the complete variable domain reads SAVISQKPSRDICQRGTSLTIQCQVDSQVTMMFWYRQQPGQSLTLIATANQGSEATYESGFVIDKFPISRPNLTFSTLTVSNMSPEDSSIYLCSVGGGEYGYTFGSGTRLTVV.

The chain is built from TRBV6-1 and TRBJ2-7; D unresolved. The CDR3 has 15 residues. Germline CDR1 is MNHNS and CDR2 is SASEGT. V was cut by 6 bases and J by 2 bases, with 17 bases left in between. CDR3 in amino acids: CASSADGTSTYEQYF. CDR3 DNA sequence: TGTGCCAGCAGCGCTGACGGAACCTCGACCTACGAGCAGTACTTC.

The chain combines TRBV7-8 with TRBJ2-2; 8 bases align to TRBD2. This CDR3 comprises 17 residues. Germline CDR1 reads SGHVS; CDR2 reads FQNEAQ. J lost 4 bases, V lost 5 bases, and 12 bases had no gene match. The chain's CDR3 is CASSAPSGLVGTGELFF. Written as DNA, the CDR3 is TGTGCCAGCAGCGCACCATCGGGACTAGTAGGCACCGGGGAGCTGTTTTTT.

This chain uses TRBV7-8 with TRBJ1-1, with unresolved D. V was cut by 9 bases and J by 6 bases, with 17 bases left in between. This CDR3 is 13 amino acids long. Germline CDR1 SGHVS, CDR2 FQNEAQ. CDR3 in DNA: TGTGCCAGTAGAGACAACCCACGGCCTGAAGCTTTCTTT. Residues: CASRDNPRPEAFF.

The chain combines TRBV7-9 with TRBJ2-2; D is perhaps TRBD2 (5 bases). The CDR3 has 14 residues. V gave up 5 bases and J gave up 2 bases, with 9 bases separating them. From germline, CDR1 is SEHNR and CDR2 FQNEAQ (reference sequence). The CDR3 nucleotides read TGTGCCAGCAGCGGGAGAGAAAACACCGGGGAGCTGTTTTTT. Protein product: CASSGRENTGELFF.

J is TRBJ2-1 and V is TRBV24-1, with 11 bases aligning to TRBD1. The CDR3 is 15 residues long. Germline CDR1 KGHDR, CDR2 SFDVKD. With 5 bases clipped from V and 4 bases from J, the junction kept 3 bases outside the gene matches. DNA of the CDR3: TGTGCCACCAGTGCCGGGACAGGGGGTTACAATGAGCAGTTCTTC. This translates into CATSAGTGGYNEQFF.

The chain has TRBV4-1 and TRBJ1-2, with a weak D call TRBD1 (5 bases). There are 12 residues in the CDR3. Per the germline V gene, CDR1 is MGHRA and CDR2 is YSYEKL. The V end was cut by 0 bases, the J end by 8 bases, with 7 bases between. CDR3 sequence (DNA): TGCGCCAGCAGCCAAGATGGGGGGGGCTACACCTTC. This translates into CASSQDGGGYTF.

This clonotype was observed a few times. This rearrangement joins TRBV4-1 to TRBJ2-3; 8 bases map to TRBD2. CDR3 length: 16 residues. In germline, CDR1 is MGHRA, CDR2 YSYEKL. The V gene end was trimmed by 2 bases and the J gene end by 0 bases; junction bases not matched to a gene: 4. CDR3 protein: CASSQPQRGSTDTQYF. DNA for the CDR3: TGCGCCAGCAGCCAACCACAGCGGGGGAGCACAGATACGCAGTATTTT.

V usage is TRBV27 and J usage is TRBJ2-3, with a tentative D call TRBD2 (5 bases). V was clipped by 5 bases and J by 6 bases, with 15 bases between them. This CDR3 comprises 14 residues. CDR1 and CDR2 (germline): MNHEY, SMNVEV (reference sequence). CDR3 nucleotide sequence: TGTGCCAGCAGTCCCTGGGTCCGGGGTGATACGCAGTATTTT. Its translation is CASSPWVRGDTQYF.

The V and J genes are TRBV7-3 and TRBJ2-3, with unresolved D. This CDR3 has 14 residues. Per germline, CDR1 SGHTA and CDR2 FQGTGA. V was shortened by 5 bases and J by 4 bases, with 13 bases between the two germline ends. The CDR3 reads CASSPSYQADTQYF. The CDR3 DNA is TGTGCCAGCAGCCCTAGTTATCAAGCAGATACGCAGTATTTT.